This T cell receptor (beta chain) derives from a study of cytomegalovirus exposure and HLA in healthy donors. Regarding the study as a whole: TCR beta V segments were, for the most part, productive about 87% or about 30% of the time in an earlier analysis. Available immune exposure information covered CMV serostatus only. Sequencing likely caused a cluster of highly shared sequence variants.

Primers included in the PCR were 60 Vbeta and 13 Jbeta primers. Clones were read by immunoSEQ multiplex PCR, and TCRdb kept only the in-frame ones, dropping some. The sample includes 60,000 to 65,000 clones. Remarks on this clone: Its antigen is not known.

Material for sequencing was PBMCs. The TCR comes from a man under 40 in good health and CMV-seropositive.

CDR3 bases: TGTGCCACCAGCAGATCGGGACAGACGATGAACACTGAAGCTTTCTTT. Residues: CATSRSGQTMNTEAFF. This sequence joins TRBV15 and TRBJ1-1; the match to TRBD1 covers 7 bases. CDR1 is LNHNV, CDR2 YYDKDF, per germline (reference sequence). V gave up 2 bases and J gave up 0 bases; unmatched junction bases: 6. CDR3 length: 16 residues.